These 5 T cell receptor beta chains share one sample of origin, sequenced in a study of shared clonotypes between healthy human individuals. The method was immunoSEQ multiplex PCR; TCRdb's version includes in-frame clones alone and lacks a portion of them. This sample has about a million clones, with less than 85% found just once. Sample: memory CD4+ T cells sorted from blood. The subset: CD45RA-negative fraction. The receptors come from a man aged 18 to 30 in good health.

V and J are TRBV5-1 and TRBJ1-6; D unresolved. Germline V CDR1 and CDR2: SGHRS, YFSETQ. This CDR3 contains 15 residues. Trimming removed 2 bases at V and 5 bases at J, with 11 bases between. CDR3 amino acids: CASSFGVGDNSPLHF. DNA of the CDR3: TGCGCCAGCAGCTTCGGGGTAGGAGATAATTCACCCCTCCACTTT.

V gene TRBV11-2 combines with J gene TRBJ2-5; 10 nucleotides match TRBD1. The germline gives CDR1 SGHAT, CDR2 FQNNGV. This CDR3 spans 16 amino acids. V lost 2 bases to trimming and J lost 4 bases; unmatched junction nucleotides: 7. CDR3 nucleotides: TGTGCCAGCAGCTTATGGACAGGGGGGGCCGGAGAGACCCAGTACTTC. This translates into CASSLWTGGAGETQYF.

The V and J genes are TRBV4-3 and TRBJ2-7; D remains ambiguous. V dropped 1 base and J dropped 2 bases, with 12 bases sitting between them. This CDR3 is 15 amino acids long. Germline V gene data show CDR1 as LGHNA and CDR2 as YSLEER. CDR3 coding DNA: TGCGCCAGCAGCCAAGCCAGCCAGGCAACCTACGAGCAGTACTTC. The encoded protein is CASSQASQATYEQYF.

The chain couples TRBV7-8 to TRBJ2-6; 9 bases align to TRBD1. The CDR3 is made up of 18 amino acids. V trimming: 6 bases; J trimming: 0 bases; junction bases outside the gene matches: 9. Germline V gene lookup returns CDR1 SGHVS and CDR2 FQNEAQ. The CDR3: CASRVLGTGISGANVLTF. In DNA form, the CDR3 reads TGTGCCAGCAGAGTATTGGGGACAGGGATCTCTGGGGCCAACGTCCTGACTTTC.

The rearrangement uses TRBV4-3 and TRBJ2-1; D unresolved. Germline values: CDR1 LGHNA, CDR2 YSLEER. The V and J ends lost 0 bases and 6 bases respectively, with 9 bases between them. CDR3 length equals 14 residues. CDR3 sequence: CASSQEGRSNEQFF. As DNA, the CDR3 is TGCGCCAGCAGCCAAGAGGGTAGGAGCAATGAGCAGTTCTTC.